This T cell receptor beta chain was recorded in a study of blood T cell repertoires in COVID-19. At the level of the study: Acute and convalescent COVID-19 specimens originated in the United States, Italy and Spain. T cells, B-cell-depleted T cells, or PBMCs provided the cDNA or gDNA that served as material.

V lost 3 bases and J 8 bases, leaving 11 bases between the germline ends. Germline CDR1 and CDR2: SQVTM and ANQGSEA. The CDR3 spans 12 residues. This clone was observed a handful of times. Original analysis: Quantification of nucleated cells was approximated via reference gene primer amplification. The assay was immunoSEQ multiplex PCR, and TCRdb's table has in-frame clones only and misses some. The V and J calls and the clone size are those of that table, but D and trimming were determined from the DNA. The table shows about 230,000 clones, with around four fifths occurring only once. This chain uses TRBV29-1 with TRBJ2-1; D possibly corresponds to TRBD2 (6 bases). The receptor was derived from a woman between 65 and 79 years old with active or convalescent COVID-19. The specimen was peripheral blood. The CDR3 reads CSVDEGGDEQFF. The CDR3 region has the DNA TGCAGCGTTGATGAGGGAGGCGATGAGCAGTTCTTC.